This T cell receptor beta chain was identified during a study of cytomegalovirus exposure and HLA in healthy donors. Notes on the study in general: In a later analysis, most CMV-associated TCR beta chains appeared HLA-restricted.

CDR3 size: 12 residues. Germline V gene lookup returns CDR1 MDHEN and CDR2 SYDVKM. V was pared by 3 bases and J by 5 bases, with 4 bases between. Worth noting for this clone: What it binds is unknown.

The PCR used 60 Vbeta and 13 Jbeta primers. Assay used: immunoSEQ multiplex PCR; TCRdb lists only in-frame clones, some missing. The profile shows some 190,000 clones, 70% to 80% of them singletons. This clonotype originated in a woman between 45 and 65 years old in good health and CMV-seronegative. Sequenced: PBMCs. This chain connects TRBV28 to TRBJ2-2; D is unclear. The DNA of the CDR3 is TGTGCCAGCAGTTTGAGGACCGGGGAGCTGTTTTTT. This encodes CASSLRTGELFF.